This T cell receptor (beta chain) was recovered during a study of blood T cells in healthy people across ages. The CDR3 is 15 residues long. CDR1 SQVTM and CDR2 ANQGSEA come from the germline V gene. After removal of 0 bases from V and 7 bases from J, the junction contained 9 bases not matched to a gene. Findings and limits, study-wide: Older individuals had lower TCR beta diversity per million T cells (the decline was roughly linear).

Total RNA, at least 5 micrograms per sample, came from PBMCs. Notes on this clonotype: Its specificity is unknown. A read error may explain this, as a much larger clone is one base away.

Primed by a sample-barcoded 5' primer and a J-beta primer mix, a second PCR proceeded for roughly 7 to 11 cycles. Through a template-switch adaptor with 12 random nucleotides, each cDNA molecule received a tag. TCRdb independently ran MiXCR on the 5' RACE reads; one entry per CDR3 protein. The sample carries approximately 690,000 distinct CDR3 sequences, around 41% recorded once. Sequencing was performed on blood. The receptor was derived from an elderly man in good health. The rearrangement uses TRBV29-1 and TRBJ2-1; 7 bases agree with TRBD2. The CDR3 protein is CSVEEGPAGPNEQFF. DNA of the CDR3: TGCAGCGTTGAAGAAGGACCAGCGGGGCCTAATGAGCAGTTCTTC.